This T cell receptor beta chain was retrieved from a study of STAT5B mutations in CD4+ large granular lymphocyte leukemia. Study background: Healthy donors showed HLA-associated enrichment of the CDR3 'QG' motif.

CDR3 length equals 16 residues. V lost 3 bases to trimming and J lost 3 bases; unmatched junction nucleotides: 6. CDR1 is SGHNT and CDR2 is YENEEA in the germline V gene. The method was immunoSEQ multiplex PCR; TCRdb's version includes in-frame clones alone and lacks a portion of them. The sample lists about 33,000 clones, roughly four fifths occurring once. Details on this clone: Its antigen remains unknown.

General study points: 8/27 top patient clones versus 2/35 control clones were TRBV06-family. Patient CD4-sorted repertoires looked more clonal than healthy CD4+ repertoires, even without putative leukemic clones.

J is TRBJ2-2 and V is TRBV11-3; 8 bases are shared with TRBD1. This sequence originates from a human donor in good health. Sequenced material: CD4+ T cells from blood buffy coats. CDR3 nucleotides: TGTGCCAGCAGCTTTGGGACAGGAAGGTACACCGGGGAGCTGTTTTTT. Protein sequence: CASSFGTGRYTGELFF.